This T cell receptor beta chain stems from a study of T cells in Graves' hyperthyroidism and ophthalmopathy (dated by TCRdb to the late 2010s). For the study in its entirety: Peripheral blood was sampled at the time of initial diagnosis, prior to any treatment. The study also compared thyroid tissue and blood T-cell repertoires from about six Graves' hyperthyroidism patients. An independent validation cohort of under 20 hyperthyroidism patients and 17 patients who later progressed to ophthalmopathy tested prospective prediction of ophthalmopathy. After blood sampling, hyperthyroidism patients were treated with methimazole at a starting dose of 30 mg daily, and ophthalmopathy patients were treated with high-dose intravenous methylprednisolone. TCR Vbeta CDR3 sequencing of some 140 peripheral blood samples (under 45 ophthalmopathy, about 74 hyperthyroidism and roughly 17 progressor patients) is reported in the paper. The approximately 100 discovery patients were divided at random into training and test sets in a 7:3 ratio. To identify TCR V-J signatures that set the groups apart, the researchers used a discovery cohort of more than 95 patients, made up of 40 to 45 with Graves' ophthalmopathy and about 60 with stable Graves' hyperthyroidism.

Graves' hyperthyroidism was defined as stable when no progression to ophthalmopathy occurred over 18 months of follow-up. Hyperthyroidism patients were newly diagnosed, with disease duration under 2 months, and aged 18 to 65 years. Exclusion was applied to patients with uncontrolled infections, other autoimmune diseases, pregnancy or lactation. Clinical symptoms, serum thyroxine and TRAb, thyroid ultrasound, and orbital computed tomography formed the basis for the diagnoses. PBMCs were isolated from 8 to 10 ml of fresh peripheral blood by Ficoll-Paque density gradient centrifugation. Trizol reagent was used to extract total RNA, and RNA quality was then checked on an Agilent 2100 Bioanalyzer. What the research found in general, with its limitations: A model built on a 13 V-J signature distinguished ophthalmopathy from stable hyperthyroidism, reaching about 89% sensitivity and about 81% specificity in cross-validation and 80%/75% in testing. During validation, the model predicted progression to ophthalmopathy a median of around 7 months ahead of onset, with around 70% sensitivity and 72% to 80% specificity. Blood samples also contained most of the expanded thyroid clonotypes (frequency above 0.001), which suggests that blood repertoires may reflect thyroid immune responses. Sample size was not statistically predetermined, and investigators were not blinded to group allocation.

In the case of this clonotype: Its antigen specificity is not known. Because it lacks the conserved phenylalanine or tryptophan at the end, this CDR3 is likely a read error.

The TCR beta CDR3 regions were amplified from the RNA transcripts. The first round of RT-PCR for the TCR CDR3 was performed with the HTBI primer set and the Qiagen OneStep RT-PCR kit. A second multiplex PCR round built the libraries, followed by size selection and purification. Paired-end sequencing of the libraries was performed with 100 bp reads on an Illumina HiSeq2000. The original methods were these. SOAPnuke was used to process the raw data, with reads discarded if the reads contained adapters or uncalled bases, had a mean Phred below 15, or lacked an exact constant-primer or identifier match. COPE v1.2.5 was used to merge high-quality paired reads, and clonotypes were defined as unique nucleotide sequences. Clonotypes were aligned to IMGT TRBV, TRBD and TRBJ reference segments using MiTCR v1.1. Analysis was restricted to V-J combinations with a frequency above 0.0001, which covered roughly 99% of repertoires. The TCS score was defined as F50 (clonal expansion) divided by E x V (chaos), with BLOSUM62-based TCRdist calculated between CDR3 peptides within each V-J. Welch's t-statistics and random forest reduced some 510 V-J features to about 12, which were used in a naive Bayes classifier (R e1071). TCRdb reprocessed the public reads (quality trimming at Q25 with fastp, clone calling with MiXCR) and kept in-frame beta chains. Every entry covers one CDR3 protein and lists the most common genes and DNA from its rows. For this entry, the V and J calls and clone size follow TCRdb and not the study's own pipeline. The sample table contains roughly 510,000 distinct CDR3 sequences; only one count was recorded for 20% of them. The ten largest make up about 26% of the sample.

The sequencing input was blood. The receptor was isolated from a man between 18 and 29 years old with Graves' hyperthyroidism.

The CDR3 corresponds to CASSLRGGGELFS. The base sequence is TGTGCCAGCAGCCTTAGGGGCGGCGGGGAGCTGTTTTCT. The sequence is built from TRBV11-2 and TRBJ2-2; the best D guess is TRBD1, with 5 bases matching. The germline V gene sets CDR1 to SGHAT and CDR2 to FQNNGV. A distance of 11 bases separates the germline ends of V and J, which lose 5 bases and 7 bases respectively. The CDR3 has 13 residues if both end residues are counted. Left in the record is the CDR3 DNA by itself, 39 bases read in frame from the first base.